Given below is one T cell receptor (beta chain) in context. Its antigen remains unknown. The data were obtained in a study of T-cell reconstitution after alpha-beta-depleted transplantation in children. Regarding the study as a whole: Where some patients showed high TCRbeta diversity at day 60, it came from recipient T cells and thymic progenitors that had survived.

Unique molecular identifiers tagged the TCRbeta library. From the PCR reads, TCRdb called clonotypes with MiXCR, one entry per CDR3 protein. The table records about a million distinct CDR3 sequences, 25% to 35% of them present only once. Germline assignment: CDR1 SQVTM and CDR2 ANQGSEA. The CDR3 covers 11 residues. Trimming pared 6 bases from V and 6 bases from J, leaving 11 bases between. This clonotype was sampled from a boy under three years old who had a stem cell transplant for SCID, so the T cells may come from the graft donor. The chain links TRBV29-1 to TRBJ1-1; tentative D call: TRBD1 (5 bases). The material was PBMCs, mostly from graft donor cells, obtained 360 days after TCRalphabeta/CD19-depleted stem cell transplant. The CDR3: CSVHQGSEAFF. CDR3 bases: TGCAGCGTCCACCAGGGATCTGAAGCTTTCTTT. Using reference TRBV29-1 and TRBJ1-1 for the parts outside the CDR3, the full variable domain is SAVISQKPSRDICQRGTSLTIQCQVDSQVTMMFWYRQQPGQSLTLIATANQGSEATYESGFVIDKFPISRPNLTFSTLTVSNMSPEDSSIYLCSVHQGSEAFFGQGTRLTVV.